This T cell receptor beta chain was captured in a study of blood T cell repertoires in COVID-19. In the original workflow: Nucleated cell counts were estimated from reference gene primer amplification. Repertoires were generated with immunoSEQ multiplex PCR, while TCRdb's copy carries only in-frame clones and drops some. The V and J calls and the clone size are those of that table, but D and trimming were determined from the DNA. The sample includes 80,000 to 100,000 clones, 81% seen only once; the top ten take roughly 4.4%. CDR1 and CDR2 (germline): KGHSH, LQKENI. V lost 3 bases, J lost 7 bases, and 13 bases lay in between. This CDR3 region has 14 residues.

The receptor was derived from a man aged 60 to 69 with acute or convalescent COVID-19. This chain uses TRBV18 with TRBJ2-1, with D possibly TRBD2 on 5 matching bases. Sequenced input: peripheral blood. The CDR3 here is CASSPAGNNNEQFF. The CDR3 DNA reads as TGTGCCAGCTCACCGGCCGGGAACAATAATGAGCAGTTCTTC.